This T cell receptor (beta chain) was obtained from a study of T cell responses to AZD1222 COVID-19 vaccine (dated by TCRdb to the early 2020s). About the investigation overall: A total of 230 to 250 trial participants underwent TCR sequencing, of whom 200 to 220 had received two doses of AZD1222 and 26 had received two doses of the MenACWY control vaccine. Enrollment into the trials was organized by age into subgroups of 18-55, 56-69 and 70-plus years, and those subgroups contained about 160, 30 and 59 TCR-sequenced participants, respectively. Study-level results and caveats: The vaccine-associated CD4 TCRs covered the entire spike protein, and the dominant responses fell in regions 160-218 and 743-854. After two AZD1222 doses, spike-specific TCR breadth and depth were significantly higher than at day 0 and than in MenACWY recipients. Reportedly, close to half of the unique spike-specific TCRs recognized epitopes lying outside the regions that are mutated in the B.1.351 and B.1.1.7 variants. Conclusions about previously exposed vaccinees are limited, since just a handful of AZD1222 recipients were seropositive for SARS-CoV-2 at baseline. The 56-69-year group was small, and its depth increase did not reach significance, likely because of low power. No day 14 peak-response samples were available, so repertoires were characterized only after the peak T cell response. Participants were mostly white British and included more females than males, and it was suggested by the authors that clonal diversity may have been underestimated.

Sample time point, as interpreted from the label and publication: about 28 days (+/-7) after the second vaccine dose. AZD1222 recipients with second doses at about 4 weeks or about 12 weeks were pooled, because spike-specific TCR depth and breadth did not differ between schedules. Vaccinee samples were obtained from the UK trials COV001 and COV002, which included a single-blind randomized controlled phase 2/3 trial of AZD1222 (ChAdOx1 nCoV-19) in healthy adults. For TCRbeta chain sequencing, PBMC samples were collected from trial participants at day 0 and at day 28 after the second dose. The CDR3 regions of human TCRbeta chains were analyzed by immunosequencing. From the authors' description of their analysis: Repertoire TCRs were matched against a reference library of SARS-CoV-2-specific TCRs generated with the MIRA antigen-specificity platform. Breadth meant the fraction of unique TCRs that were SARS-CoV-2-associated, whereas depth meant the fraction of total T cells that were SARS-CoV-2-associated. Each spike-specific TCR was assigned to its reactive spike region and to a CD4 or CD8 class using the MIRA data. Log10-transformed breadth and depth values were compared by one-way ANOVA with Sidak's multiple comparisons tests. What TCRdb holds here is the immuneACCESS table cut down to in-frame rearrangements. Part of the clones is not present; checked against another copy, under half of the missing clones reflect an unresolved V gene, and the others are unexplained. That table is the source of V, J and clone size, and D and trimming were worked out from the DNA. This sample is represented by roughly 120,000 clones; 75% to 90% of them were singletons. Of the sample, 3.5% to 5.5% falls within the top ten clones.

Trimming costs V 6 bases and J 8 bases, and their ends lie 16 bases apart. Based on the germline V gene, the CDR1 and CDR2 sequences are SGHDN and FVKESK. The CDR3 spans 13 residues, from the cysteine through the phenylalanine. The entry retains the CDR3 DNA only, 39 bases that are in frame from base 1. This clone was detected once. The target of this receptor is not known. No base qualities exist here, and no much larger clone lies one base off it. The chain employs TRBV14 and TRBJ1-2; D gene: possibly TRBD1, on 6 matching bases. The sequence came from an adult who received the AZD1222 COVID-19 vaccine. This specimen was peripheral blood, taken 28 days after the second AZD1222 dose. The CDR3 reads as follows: CASRRTFGGGYTF. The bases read TGTGCCAGCAGGCGGACTTTTGGGGGCGGCTACACCTTC.